Each of the 29 T cell receptor beta chains below was sequenced from the same sample in a study of low-dose radiotherapy and immunotherapy resistance in tumors. With TRAV- and TRBV-specific primers, first-strand cDNA was made, covering the alpha and beta chains. Amplification, which lasted 15 to 20 PCR cycles, used a constant-region primer and V-primer adapter to amplify TCRs. TCRdb re-called the reads through MiXCR, storing one row per CDR3 protein. Of some 100,000 distinct CDR3 sequences in the sample, roughly 20% were seen once. Time point meaning: after trial treatment. Treatment reported: LDRT plus nivolumab, ipilimumab, low-dose cyclophosphamide and aspirin (RACIN trial). The specimen comprised PBMCs, sampled after low-dose radiotherapy plus immunotherapy. These TCRs come from a female donor with ovarian cancer.

This clonotype was observed at least ten times. This rearrangement joins TRBV19 to TRBJ1-2; tentatively, D is TRBD1 (5 bases). The ends were cut back, 5 bases at V and 2 bases at J, with 21 bases in the middle. Germline CDR1 reads LNHDA; CDR2 reads SQIVND (reference sequence). The CDR3 sequence is 17 residues long. The CDR3 region is CASSQNPRVLENYGYTF. In DNA, the CDR3 is TGTGCCAGTAGTCAGAACCCCAGGGTACTCGAAAACTATGGCTACACCTTC.

This clonotype was seen many times. The chain recombines TRBV2 with TRBJ1-2, with D unresolved. Germline V gene data show CDR1 as SNHLY and CDR2 as FYNNEI. The CDR3 totals 14 residues. The germline V and J ends were trimmed by 6 bases and 3 bases, with 14 bases remaining between them. The CDR3 sequence is CASRLDGNDYGYTF. The CDR3 DNA is TGTGCCAGCAGGCTGGACGGGAACGACTATGGCTACACCTTC.

Ten or more counts support this clonotype. The gene calls are TRBV7-2 and TRBJ2-1; D is perhaps TRBD2 (6 bases). The CDR3 extends over 12 amino acids. V was shortened by 6 bases and J by 9 bases, with 12 bases between the two germline ends. The germline V gene has CDR1 SGHTA and CDR2 FQGNSA. The CDR3 sequence: CASRPGGSEQFF. The CDR3 DNA sequence: TGTGCCAGCAGACCCGGGGGTAGTGAGCAGTTCTTC.

The chain joins TRBV7-2 to TRBJ1-1; no reliable D call. The V gene lost 2 bases and the J gene lost 7 bases, with 11 bases spanning the gap. The CDR3 covers 13 residues. Germline V gene sequence: CDR1 SGHTA, CDR2 FQGNSA. The CDR3 is CASSLSRLNEAFF. The DNA of the CDR3 is TGTGCCAGCAGCTTAAGCAGGCTAAATGAAGCTTTCTTT.

This clonotype was seen at least ten times. V is TRBV9 and J is TRBJ2-1; TRBD1 matches 7 bases. Germline lookup yields CDR1 SGDLS and CDR2 YYNGEE. This CDR3 has 17 residues. Trimming took 5 bases from V and 2 from J; bases not matched to a gene: 13. CDR3 in DNA: TGTGCCAGCAGTCATGTTGGGGACAGCGGCCCCTACAATGAGCAGTTCTTC. Amino acids: CASSHVGDSGPYNEQFF.

This clonotype was seen repeatedly, ten times or more. The chain carries TRBV30 and TRBJ2-7; D tentatively reads TRBD1 or TRBD2 (5 bases each). This CDR3 is 13 amino acids long. V lost 2 bases and J lost 3, with 11 bases in between. The germline CDR1 and CDR2 sequences are GTSNPN and SVGIG (reference sequence). CDR3 in DNA: TGTGCCTGGAGTAGGGACCGACACTACGAGCAGTACTTC. It codes for CAWSRDRHYEQYF.

This clonotype has ten or more counts. The chain combines TRBV5-1 with TRBJ2-2; 9 bases agree with TRBD2. This CDR3 has 14 amino acids. CDR1 and CDR2 (germline): SGHRS, YFSETQ. V shed 6 bases and J 5 bases; nucleotides not matched to a gene: 5. Written as DNA, the CDR3 is TGCGCCAGCAAGGCGCGGGGGGGAACCGGGGAGCTGTTTTTT. Translated: CASKARGGTGELFF.

This chain uses TRBV20-1 with TRBJ2-5, with D tentatively TRBD2 (5 bases). Germline V gives CDR1 DFQATT, CDR2 SNEGSKA (reference sequence). The germline V and J ends were trimmed by 3 bases and 0 bases, with 14 bases remaining between them. This CDR3 comprises 15 residues. The DNA of the CDR3 is TGCAGTGCTAGGGGCTGGACTCTGTACCAAGAGACCCAGTACTTC. Its protein is CSARGWTLYQETQYF.

This clonotype was observed many times. The chain has TRBV28 and TRBJ2-3; TRBD2 agrees at 7 bases. The V and J ends lost 1 base and 2 bases, in that order; junction bases with no gene match: 6. Germline V gene sequence: CDR1 MDHEN, CDR2 SYDVKM. The CDR3 is 16 residues long. The CDR3 is CASSLLQAGTTDTQYF. The DNA of the CDR3 is TGTGCCAGCAGTTTATTACAAGCGGGGACCACAGATACGCAGTATTTT.

Turning to this clonotype: A read error may be the cause here, since a much bigger clone is one base away. The chain links TRBV7-9 to TRBJ1-4; D uncertain. CDR1 is SEHNR and CDR2 is FQNEAQ in the germline V gene (reference sequence). The CDR3 consists of 15 residues. Trimming removed 0 bases from V and 3 bases from J, with 8 bases in between. CDR3 sequence: CASSLAGRSNEKLFF. DNA of the CDR3: TGTGCCAGCAGCTTAGCGGGCAGGTCTAATGAAAAACTGTTTTTT.

This clonotype was seen once. This is likely an artifact of a read error, given a far larger clone one base away. This chain uses TRBV21-1 with TRBJ2-1; TRBD1 was called by the table and not checked on the DNA. TRBV21-1 is a pseudogene. The CDR3 covers 14 residues. The CDR3 DNA follows: TGTGCCAGCAGCAACGGGACAGCGAGCTTCGAGCAGTTCTTC. Translated, it gives CASSNGTASFEQFF.

Details on this clonotype: Just one base apart from a much larger clone, this may be a read error. V gene TRBV27 combines with J gene TRBJ1-2; D gene ambiguous. Germline V gene lookup returns CDR1 MNHEY and CDR2 SMNVEV (reference sequence). V was clipped by 5 bases and J by 3 bases, with 19 bases between them. The length of the CDR3 is 16 residues. The CDR3 DNA follows: TGTGCCAGCAGTCTGCTCGCTCAGAGGGCATACTATGGCTACACCTTC. Protein product: CASSLLAQRAYYGYTF.

This clonotype has ten or more counts. V is TRBV6-2 or TRBV6-3 and J is TRBJ2-3; D not resolved. V lost 2 bases to trimming and J lost 4 bases, with 7 bases between them. This CDR3 is built from 13 residues. Germline CDR1 reads MNHEY; CDR2 reads SVGEGT. CDR3 region: CASSYLSPDTQYF. The CDR3 DNA reads TGTGCCAGCAGTTACCTGTCCCCAGATACGCAGTATTTT.

Ten or more counts support this clonotype. The chain links TRBV6-1 to TRBJ2-7, with D unclear. Trimming shortened V by 5 bases and J by 4 bases, and 21 bases separated the two germline ends. The CDR3 extends over 16 amino acids. CDR1 and CDR2 (germline): MNHNS, SASEGT. The CDR3 DNA sequence: TGTGCCAGCAGTTACCCGGCCGATCCTGAACCTTACGAGCAGTACTTC. This gives the protein CASSYPADPEPYEQYF.

This clonotype was detected ten times or more. The genes are TRBV30 and TRBJ2-4; a possible D gene is TRBD2 (6 bases). From germline, CDR1 is GTSNPN and CDR2 SVGIG (reference sequence). The CDR3 totals 17 residues. Deletions cut 3 bases from V and 6 bases from J, with 24 bases between. For the CDR3, the DNA is TGTGCCTGGAGCCCCGGAGGGTTTGGGGCGGGTGGAAACATTCAGTACTTC. It yields the protein CAWSPGGFGAGGNIQYF.

The chain recombines TRBV11-2 with TRBJ1-3; D is undetermined. CDR1 and CDR2 (germline): SGHAT, FQNNGV. CDR3 size: 16 residues. V shed 5 bases and J shed 3 bases, with 17 bases lying between them. The DNA for the CDR3 is TGTGCCAGCAGCGCACCAGACGGTAGAATTGGAAACACCATATATTTT. Translated, it gives CASSAPDGRIGNTIYF.

As for this clonotype: A far larger clone is off by one base, so a read error is likely. The CDR3, as DNA: TGTGCCAGCAGCTCGGAGGCGAGCGGCTACGGGTACAATGAGCAGTACTTC. Protein sequence: CASSSEASGYGYNEQYF. V is TRBV5-4 and J is TRBJ2-7, with D possibly TRBD2 on 5 matching bases. CDR1 SGHNT and CDR2 YYREEE come from the germline V gene (reference sequence). Trimming left V 3 bases short and J 7 bases short, with 26 bases between. CDR3 length equals 17 residues.

This clonotype was found many times. This chain links TRBV7-2 with TRBJ2-2; TRBD2 matches 11 bases. The junction had 9 bases not matched to a gene; V was cut back by 5 bases and J by 7 bases. The CDR3 contains 16 residues. Germline lookup yields CDR1 SGHTA and CDR2 FQGNSA. CDR3 protein: CASSGYSGRAVGELFF. Written as DNA, the CDR3 is TGTGCCAGCAGCGGATATAGCGGGAGGGCCGTCGGGGAGCTGTTTTTT.

This clonotype has a count of ten or more. The V call is TRBV12-5, the J call TRBJ2-1, with 10 bases fitting TRBD2. Germline V CDR1 and CDR2: LGHNT, FRNRAP. CDR3 length: 13 amino acids. V gave up 5 bases and J gave up 8 bases; unmatched junction bases: 3. The CDR3 here is CASGLAGVDEQFF. Here the CDR3 DNA reads TGTGCTAGTGGTCTAGCGGGAGTCGATGAGCAGTTCTTC.

This clonotype was found many times. V and J are TRBV20-1 and TRBJ2-3, with 9 bases that match TRBD2. The CDR3 runs 15 residues. J lost 0 bases, V lost 0 bases, and 1 base had no gene match. Germline CDR1 is DFQATT and CDR2 is SNEGSKA (reference sequence). The CDR3 bases are TGCAGTGCTAGAGATCTAGCGGGGAGCACAGATACGCAGTATTTT. Translated: CSARDLAGSTDTQYF.

This clonotype was detected ten times or more. The genes are TRBV7-2 and TRBJ2-7; D is possibly TRBD1 or TRBD2 (5 bases each). Looked up from germline, CDR1 is SGHTA and CDR2 is FQGNSA. Deletions cut 4 bases from V and 0 bases from J, with 13 bases between. The CDR3 covers 15 residues. The CDR3 region is CASSSARDHSYEQYF. CDR3 DNA sequence: TGTGCCAGCAGCTCCGCTCGGGACCACTCCTACGAGCAGTACTTC.

This clonotype was found a few times. The chain carries TRBV11-3 and TRBJ2-1; D unclear. V was shortened by 0 bases and J by 6 bases, with 9 bases between the two germline ends. CDR1 and CDR2 (germline): SGHNT, YENEEA. The CDR3 extends over 14 amino acids. In DNA form, the CDR3 reads TGTGCCAGCAGCTTAGATAGTACGTCCAATGAGCAGTTCTTC. This gives the protein CASSLDSTSNEQFF.

This clonotype appeared many times. J is TRBJ1-2 and V is TRBV6-5; D is uncertain. Germline V gene data show CDR1 as MNHEY and CDR2 as SVGAGI. The ends were cut back, 9 bases at V and 4 bases at J, with 12 bases in the middle. CDR3 size: 12 residues. Here the CDR3 reads CASFTARYGYTF. The CDR3 nucleotides are TGTGCCAGTTTCACAGCGCGCTATGGCTACACCTTC.

This clonotype was seen repeatedly, ten times or more. V is TRBV6-2 or TRBV6-3 and J is TRBJ2-5; D is unresolved. V lost 4 bases, J lost 6 bases, and 15 bases lay in between. Germline assignment: CDR1 MNHEY and CDR2 SVGEGT. CDR3 length: 14 amino acids. The CDR3 DNA follows: TGTGCCAGCAGTTCCACGACTTTCTCCCAGACCCAGTACTTC. This translates into CASSSTTFSQTQYF.

This clonotype was observed at least ten times. The chain couples TRBV12-3 or TRBV12-4 to TRBJ1-2, with 10 bases aligning to TRBD1. CDR3 length: 15 amino acids. With 3 bases clipped from V and 4 bases from J, the junction kept 5 bases outside the gene matches. The CDR3 nucleotides read TGTGCCAGCAGTTTTCCGACAGGGGGCGGCTATGGCTACACCTTC. It is translated as CASSFPTGGGYGYTF.

This clonotype was counted ten times or more. V is TRBV15 and J is TRBJ2-3; D gene ambiguous. CDR3 length: 13 amino acids. CDR1 is LNHNV and CDR2 is YYDKDF in the germline V gene (reference sequence). Trimming removed 0 bases at V and 7 bases at J, with 8 bases between. This CDR3 reads CATSRDRPNTQYF. The CDR3, as DNA: TGTGCCACCAGCAGAGACCGTCCGAATACGCAGTATTTT. The full variable domain, rest sourced from reference TRBV15 and TRBJ2-3, is DAMVIQNPRYQVTQFGKPVTLSCSQTLNHNVMYWYQQKSSQAPKLLFHYYDKDFNNEADTPDNFQSRRPNTSFCFLDIRSPGLGDTAMYLCATSRDRPNTQYFGPGTRLTVL.

The V call is TRBV5-1, the J call TRBJ1-1; no firm D call. The germline V gene encodes CDR1 SGHRS and CDR2 YFSETQ. The CDR3 length is 15 residues. V lost 1 base to trimming and J lost 4 bases, with 14 bases between them. CDR3 bases: TGCGCCAGCAGCTTGATACCGAGGGATGGCACTGAAGCTTTCTTT. It specifies CASSLIPRDGTEAFF.

This clonotype was found many times. The rearrangement uses TRBV30 and TRBJ2-5; D might be TRBD2 (6 bases). Trimming stripped 2 bases from V and 1 base from J, with 8 bases between. From germline, CDR1 is GTSNPN and CDR2 SVGIG (reference sequence). This CDR3 spans 13 amino acids. Written as DNA, the CDR3 is TGTGCCTGGAGTCCGGGACTCCAAGAGACCCAGTACTTC. Translating gives CAWSPGLQETQYF.

This clonotype has at least ten counts. The chain combines TRBV29-1 with TRBJ2-1, with 8 nucleotides matching TRBD2. The V gene end was trimmed by 7 bases and the J gene end by 6 bases; junction bases not matched to a gene: 17. CDR1 and CDR2 (germline): SQVTM, ANQGSEA. The CDR3 has 16 residues. The CDR3 reads CSADLRAGVMGNEQFF. The CDR3 coding sequence is TGCAGCGCCGACCTCCGAGCGGGAGTTATGGGCAATGAGCAGTTCTTC.